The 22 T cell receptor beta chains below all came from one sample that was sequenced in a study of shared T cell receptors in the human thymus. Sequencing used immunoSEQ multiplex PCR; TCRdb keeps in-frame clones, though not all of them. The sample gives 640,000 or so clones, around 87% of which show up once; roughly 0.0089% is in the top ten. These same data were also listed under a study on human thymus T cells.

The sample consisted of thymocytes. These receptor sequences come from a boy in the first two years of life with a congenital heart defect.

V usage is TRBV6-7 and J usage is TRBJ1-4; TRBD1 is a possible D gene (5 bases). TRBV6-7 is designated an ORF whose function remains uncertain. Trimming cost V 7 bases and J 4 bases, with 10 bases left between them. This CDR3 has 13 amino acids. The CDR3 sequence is CASKGRDNEKLFF. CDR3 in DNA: TGTGCCAGCAAGGGCAGGGATAATGAAAAACTGTTTTTT.

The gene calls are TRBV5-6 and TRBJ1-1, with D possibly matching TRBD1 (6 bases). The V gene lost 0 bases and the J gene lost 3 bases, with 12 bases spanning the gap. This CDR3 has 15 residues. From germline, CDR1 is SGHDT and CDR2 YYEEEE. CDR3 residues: CASSLATGRDTEAFF. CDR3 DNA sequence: TGTGCCAGCAGCTTGGCCACAGGGCGCGACACTGAAGCTTTCTTT.

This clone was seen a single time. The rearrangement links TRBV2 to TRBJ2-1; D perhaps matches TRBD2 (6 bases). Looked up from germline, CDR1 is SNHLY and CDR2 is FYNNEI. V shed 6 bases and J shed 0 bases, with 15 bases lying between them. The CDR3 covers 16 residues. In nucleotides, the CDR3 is TGTGCCAGCAGCGTGACGGAGCGGGTCTCCTACAATGAGCAGTTCTTC. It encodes CASSVTERVSYNEQFF.

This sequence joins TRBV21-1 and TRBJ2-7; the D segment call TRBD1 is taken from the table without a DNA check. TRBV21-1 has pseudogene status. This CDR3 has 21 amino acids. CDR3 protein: CASSKGYSRQGREVDTYEQYF. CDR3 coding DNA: TGTGCCAGCAGCAAAGGGTACAGTAGGCAGGGCCGAGAGGTGGATACCTACGAGCAGTACTTC.

DNA of the CDR3: TGTGCCAGCAGTGACCTCCGGGACAAAGGGTACGAGCAGTACTTC. Translating it yields CASSDLRDKGYEQYF. The V gene is TRBV2, the J gene TRBJ2-7, with D tentatively TRBD1 (6 bases). Deletions cut 3 bases from V and 4 bases from J, with 16 bases between. This CDR3 is 15 amino acids long. In germline, CDR1 is SNHLY, CDR2 FYNNEI.

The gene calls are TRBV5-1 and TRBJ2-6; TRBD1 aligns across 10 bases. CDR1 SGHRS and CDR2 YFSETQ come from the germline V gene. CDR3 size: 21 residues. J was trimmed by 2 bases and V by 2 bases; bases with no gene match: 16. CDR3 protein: CASSLNPSVGTGETGANVLTF. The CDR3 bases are TGCGCCAGCAGCTTAAACCCATCGGTCGGGACAGGGGAGACTGGGGCCAACGTCCTGACTTTC.

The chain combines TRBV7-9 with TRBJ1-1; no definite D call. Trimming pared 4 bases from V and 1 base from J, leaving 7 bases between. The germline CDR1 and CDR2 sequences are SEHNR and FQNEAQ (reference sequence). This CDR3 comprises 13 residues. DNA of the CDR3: TGTGCCAGCAGCTCCACAAGGAACACTGAAGCTTTCTTT. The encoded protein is CASSSTRNTEAFF.

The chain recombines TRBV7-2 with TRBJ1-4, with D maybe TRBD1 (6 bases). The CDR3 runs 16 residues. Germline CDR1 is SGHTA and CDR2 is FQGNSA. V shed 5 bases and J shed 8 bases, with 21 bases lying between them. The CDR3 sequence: CASSTLKTGPREKLFF. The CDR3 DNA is TGTGCCAGCAGCACCCTCAAGACAGGCCCGAGAGAAAAACTGTTTTTT. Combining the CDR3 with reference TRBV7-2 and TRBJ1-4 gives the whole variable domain GAGVSQSPSNKVTEKGKDVELRCDPISGHTALYWYRQSLGQGLEFLIYFQGNSAPDKSGLPSDRFSAERTGGSVSTLTIQRTQQEDSAVYLCASSTLKTGPREKLFFGSGTQLSVL.

The CDR3 DNA reads TGTGCCAGCAGCGTAAAGACATTCGATCCGTTCTTC. Its translation: CASSVKTFDPFF. This rearrangement joins TRBV9 to TRBJ2-1; no firm D call. V shed 1 base and J shed 15 bases, with 14 bases lying between them. CDR1 and CDR2 (germline): SGDLS, YYNGEE. CDR3 length equals 12 residues. Looking up the rest from reference TRBV9 and TRBJ2-1 gives the full variable domain: DSGVTQTPKHLITATGQRVTLRCSPRSGDLSVYWYQQSLDQGLQFLIQYYNGEERAKGNILERFSAQQFPDLHSELNLSSLELGDSALYFCASSVKTFDPFFGPGTRLTVL.

The DNA for the CDR3 is TGTGCCAGCAGTTACACTGGCGGGAGGGCCTACGAGCAGTACTTC. It specifies CASSYTGGRAYEQYF. The J gene is TRBJ2-7, the V gene TRBV6-5, with 9 bases fitting TRBD2. V lost 2 bases and J lost 2; bases outside the gene matches: 4. This CDR3 region has 15 residues. Germline V CDR1 and CDR2: MNHEY, SVGAGI.

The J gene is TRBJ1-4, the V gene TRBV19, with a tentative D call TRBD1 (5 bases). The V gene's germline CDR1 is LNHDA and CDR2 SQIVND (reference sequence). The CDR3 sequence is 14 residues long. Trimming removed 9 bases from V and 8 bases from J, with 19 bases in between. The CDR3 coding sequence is TGTGCCAGCTACCCACATGGGGCGCCCGAAAAACTGTTTTTT. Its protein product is CASYPHGAPEKLFF.

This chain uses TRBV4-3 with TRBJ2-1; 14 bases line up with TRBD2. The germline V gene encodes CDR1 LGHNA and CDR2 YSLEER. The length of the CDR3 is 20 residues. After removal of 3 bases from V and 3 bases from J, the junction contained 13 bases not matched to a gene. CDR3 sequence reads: CASSHGEGTSGRGVYNEQFF. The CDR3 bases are TGCGCCAGCAGCCACGGGGAAGGGACTAGCGGGAGAGGTGTCTACAATGAGCAGTTCTTC.

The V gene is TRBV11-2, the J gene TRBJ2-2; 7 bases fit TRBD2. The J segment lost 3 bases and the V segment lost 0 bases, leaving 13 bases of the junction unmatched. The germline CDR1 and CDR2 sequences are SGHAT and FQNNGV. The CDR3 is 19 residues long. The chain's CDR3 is CASSLEFRGGREHTGELFF. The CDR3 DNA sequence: TGTGCCAGCAGCTTAGAGTTCCGGGGCGGGAGAGAACACACCGGGGAGCTGTTTTTT.

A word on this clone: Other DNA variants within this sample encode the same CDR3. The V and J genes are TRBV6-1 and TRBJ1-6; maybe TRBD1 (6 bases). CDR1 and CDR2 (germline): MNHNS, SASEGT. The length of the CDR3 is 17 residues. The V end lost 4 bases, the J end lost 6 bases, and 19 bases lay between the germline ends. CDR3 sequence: CASSAPNHREANSPLHF. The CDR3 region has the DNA TGTGCCAGCAGTGCACCCAACCACAGGGAAGCTAATTCACCCCTCCACTTT.

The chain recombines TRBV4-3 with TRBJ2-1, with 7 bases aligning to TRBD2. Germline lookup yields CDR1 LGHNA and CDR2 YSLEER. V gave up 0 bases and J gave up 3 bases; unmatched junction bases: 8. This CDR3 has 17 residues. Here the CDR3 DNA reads TGCGCCAGCAGCCAAGATCGAGTGCGGGGGAACTACAATGAGCAGTTCTTC. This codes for CASSQDRVRGNYNEQFF.

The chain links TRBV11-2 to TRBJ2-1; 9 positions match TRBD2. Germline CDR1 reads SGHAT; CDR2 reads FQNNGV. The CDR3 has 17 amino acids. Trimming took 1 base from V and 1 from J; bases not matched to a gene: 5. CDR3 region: CASSLGTSESSYNEQFF. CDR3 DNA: TGTGCCAGCAGCTTAGGGACTAGCGAGAGTTCCTACAATGAGCAGTTCTTC.

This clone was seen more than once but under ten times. The CDR3 spells CASSGRVSSGGAMDEQFF. CDR3 DNA sequence: TGTGCCAGCAGCGGCCGAGTCTCTAGCGGGGGGGCCATGGACGAGCAGTTCTTC. The rearrangement links TRBV5-5 to TRBJ2-1; 12 bases agree with TRBD2. The CDR3 is 18 residues long. Germline trimming cut 4 bases from V and 10 bases from J; bases unmatched to any gene: 18. The germline CDR1 and CDR2 sequences are SGHKS and YYEKEE (reference sequence).

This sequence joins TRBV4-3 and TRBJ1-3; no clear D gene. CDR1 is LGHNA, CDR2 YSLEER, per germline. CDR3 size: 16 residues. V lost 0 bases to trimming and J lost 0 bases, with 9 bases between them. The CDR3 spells CASSQDKTSSGNTIYF. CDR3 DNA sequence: TGCGCCAGCAGCCAAGATAAGACAAGCTCTGGAAACACCATATATTTT.

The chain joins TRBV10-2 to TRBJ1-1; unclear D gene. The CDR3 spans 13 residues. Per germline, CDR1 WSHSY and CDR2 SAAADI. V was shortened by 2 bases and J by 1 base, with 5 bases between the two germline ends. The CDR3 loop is CASSEGKNTEAFF. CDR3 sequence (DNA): TGCGCCAGCAGTGAGGGCAAGAACACTGAAGCTTTCTTT.

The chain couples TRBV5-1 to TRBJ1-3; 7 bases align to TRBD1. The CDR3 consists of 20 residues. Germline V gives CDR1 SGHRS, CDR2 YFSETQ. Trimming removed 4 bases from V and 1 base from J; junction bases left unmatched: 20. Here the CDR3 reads CASSPGTVPELSPSGNTIYF. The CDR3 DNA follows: TGCGCCAGCAGCCCGGGGACAGTTCCAGAGCTCTCTCCTTCTGGAAACACCATATATTTT.

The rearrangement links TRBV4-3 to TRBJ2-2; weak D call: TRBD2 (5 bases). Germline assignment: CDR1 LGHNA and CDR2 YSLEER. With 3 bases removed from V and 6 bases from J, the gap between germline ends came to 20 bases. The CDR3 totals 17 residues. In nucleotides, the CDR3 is TGCGCCAGCAGCCAGTCGACCCACACTAGGTCTCCCGGGGAGCTGTTTTTT. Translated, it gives CASSQSTHTRSPGELFF.

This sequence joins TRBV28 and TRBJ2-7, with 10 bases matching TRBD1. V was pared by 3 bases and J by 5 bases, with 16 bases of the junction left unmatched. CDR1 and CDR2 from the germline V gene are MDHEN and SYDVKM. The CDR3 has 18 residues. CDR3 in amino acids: CASSFVLTGQGFSHEQYF. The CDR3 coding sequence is TGTGCCAGCAGTTTTGTACTTACGGGACAGGGGTTTTCCCACGAGCAGTACTTC.